This is a list of T cell receptor beta chains from one sample in a study of cytomegalovirus exposure and HLA in healthy donors. The table came from immunoSEQ multiplex PCR; TCRdb's copy has only in-frame clones and leaves some out. The repertoire has 160,000 or so clones, 81% of them found once; the top ten carry over 10%. The sequencing input was PBMCs. These receptors originate from a woman in her fifties or sixties in good health and CMV-seronegative. Both conserved end residues are part of each CDR3. D genes are given only for firm matches. Clone size is not always given. Where it is, it says once, few, many or a class for expanded clones.

V gene	clone size	D gene	J gene	CDR3 DNA	CDR3 protein
TRBV6-6	NA	TRBD1	TRBJ1-5	TGTGCCAGCAGCATCGAACAGGGGGTGGTTCAGCCCCAGCATTTT	CASSIEQGVVQPQHF
TRBV2	NA	TRBD1	TRBJ2-2	TGTGCCAGCGCCGGACAGGCCAGTCCCGGGGAGCTGTTTTTT	CASAGQASPGELFF
TRBV7-8	NA	TRBD1	TRBJ1-1	TGTGCCAGCAGCTTAGCCCGGGACAGGGGAAACACTGAAGCTTTCTTT	CASSLARDRGNTEAFF
TRBV9	once	NA	TRBJ1-3	TGTGCCAGCAGCGGTAGGCTTTCCGGAGCTGGAAACACCATATATTTT	CASSGRLSGAGNTIYF
TRBV7-8	NA	NA	TRBJ2-7	TGTGCCAGCAGCTTAGCCGACACATACGAGCAGTACTTC	CASSLADTYEQYF
TRBV28	once	NA	TRBJ2-2	TGTGCCAGCAGTTTATTCGGAGTTTCGAACACCGGGGAGCTGTTTTTT	CASSLFGVSNTGELFF
TRBV7-2	NA	NA	TRBJ1-2	TGTGCCAGCAGCTTAGGAGTCCCGGGAGCAACTAACTATGGCTACACCTTC	CASSLGVPGATNYGYTF
TRBV29-1	NA	NA	TRBJ1-2	TGCAGCGTTGAAGAGGGCAAGGGGGTGGTGAACTATGGCTACACCTTC	CSVEEGKGVVNYGYTF
TRBV7-9	NA	NA	TRBJ1-1	TGTGCCAGCAGCTTATTAGCGGGTAACACTGAAGCTTTCTTT	CASSLLAGNTEAFF
TRBV7-9	NA	NA	TRBJ2-5	TGTGCCAGCACCCCCCAAATAGAGACCCAGTACTTC	CASTPQIETQYF
TRBV7-8	NA	TRBD1	TRBJ1-6	TGTGCCAGCAGCGCGTCCGGGACAGTGAATTCACCCCTCCACTTT	CASSASGTVNSPLHF
TRBV7-2	NA	NA	TRBJ1-1	TGTGCCAGCAGCCCCGGTAGGAGGCCCATGAACACTGAAGCTTTCTTT	CASSPGRRPMNTEAFF
TRBV5-6	NA	NA	TRBJ1-6	TGTGCCAGCAGCTTGATTGGCGGACAAAGTAGTTCACCCCTCCACTTT	CASSLIGGQSSSPLHF
TRBV27	NA	NA	TRBJ2-2	TGTGCCAGCAGTTTAGATTGTCGAGGGACTTGGACCGGGGAGCTGTTTTTT	CASSLDCRGTWTGELFF
TRBV5-4	NA	NA	TRBJ1-1	TGTGCCAGCAGCTCCCCGGGGGTATCCACTGAAGCTTTCTTT	CASSSPGVSTEAFF
TRBV19	NA	TRBD1	TRBJ2-1	TGTGCCAGTAGTGCAGAACAGGGGTGGGATGAGCAGTTCTTC	CASSAEQGWDEQFF
TRBV9	NA	TRBD2	TRBJ2-1	TGTGCCAGCAGCCCTGGGACTAGCGGGAGTGATGAGCAGTTCTTC	CASSPGTSGSDEQFF
TRBV7-2	NA	TRBD1	TRBJ2-7	TGTGCCAGCAGCCCCCGGACAGGTATGGGCTACGAGCAGTACTTC	CASSPRTGMGYEQYF
TRBV28	NA	NA	TRBJ1-2	TGTGCCAGCAGTTATAGATCGGGGGACTATGGCTACACCTTC	CASSYRSGDYGYTF
TRBV6-1	NA	TRBD1	TRBJ1-1	TGTGCCAGCAGCTTGGGACAGAGCACTGAAGCTTTCTTT	CASSLGQSTEAFF
TRBV4-2	NA	TRBD1	TRBJ2-3	TGTGCCAGCAGCCGAAGACAGGGACAGGGTGTCACAGATACGCAGTATTTT	CASSRRQGQGVTDTQYF
TRBV19	NA	TRBD1	TRBJ1-1	TGTGCCAGTAGTATAGGAGGAGGGGGCAACACTGAAGCTTTCTTT	CASSIGGGGNTEAFF
TRBV9	NA	NA	TRBJ2-3	TGTGCCAGCAGCTCCCCTAGCACAGATACGCAGTATTTT	CASSSPSTDTQYF
TRBV7-2	NA	TRBD1	TRBJ1-4	TGTGCCAGCAGCTTAGGGACAGGGGTTGAAAAACTGTTTTTT	CASSLGTGVEKLFF
TRBV5-1	NA	TRBD2	TRBJ2-1	TGCGCCAGCAGCTTGGGATCCGGGGGGAATGAGCAGTTCTTC	CASSLGSGGNEQFF
TRBV28	NA	TRBD2	TRBJ2-3	TGTGCCAGCACCGTTAGCGGGAGGACAGATACGCAGTATTTT	CASTVSGRTDTQYF
TRBV5-6	NA	NA	TRBJ2-1	TGTGCCAGCAGCTTGCTTAGCAGGGGGGCACGCAATGAGCAGTTCTTC	CASSLLSRGARNEQFF
TRBV7-9	NA	NA	TRBJ1-1	TGTGCCAGCCTTTGGGGGCTGGCCAGGGGACCCATGAACACTGAAGCTTTCTTT	CASLWGLARGPMNTEAFF
TRBV7-3	NA	NA	TRBJ2-1	TGTGCCAGCAGCGCCGGTCGCGGGGCCTACAATGAGCAGTTCTTC	CASSAGRGAYNEQFF
TRBV10-2	NA	NA	TRBJ2-1	TGCGCCAGCAGTGAGGTGGAGACGTCCAATGAGCAGTTCTTC	CASSEVETSNEQFF
TRBV9	NA	NA	TRBJ1-3	TGTGCCAGCAGCGGGACTAGGGGATCCGGAAACACCATATATTTT	CASSGTRGSGNTIYF
TRBV18	NA	TRBD1	TRBJ1-2	TGTGCCAGCTCCTCAGTGGAAGGGGGCGGCTATGGCTACACCTTC	CASSSVEGGGYGYTF
TRBV4-1	NA	NA	TRBJ1-2	TGCGCCAGCAGCCAAGATTGGGCAGCTGGCTACACCTTC	CASSQDWAAGYTF
TRBV7-2	NA	TRBD2	TRBJ2-7	TGTGCCAGCAGCTCTAGAGTACTAGCGGGAGGGCCTAGGTACGAGCAGTACTTC	CASSSRVLAGGPRYEQYF
TRBV11-2	NA	TRBD1	TRBJ2-7	TGTGCCAGCAGCTTCCGGGACAGGGTTGGCGACGAGCAGTACTTC	CASSFRDRVGDEQYF
TRBV5-6	NA	TRBD2	TRBJ2-5	TGTGCCAGCAGGGCGGGACTAGCGCGGGAGCCACAAGAGACCCAGTACTTC	CASRAGLAREPQETQYF